This TCR beta chain stems from a study of OX40 agonist ivuxolimab in advanced cancers. Study-level information: The dose-escalation group included hepatocellular carcinoma, melanoma, renal cell carcinoma and head and neck cancer.

CDR1 and CDR2 (germline): SGHTA, FQGTGA. This CDR3 region has 13 residues. The V end was cut by 5 bases, the J end by 5 bases, with 12 bases between. The data were produced by immunoSEQ multiplex PCR, yet TCRdb's version contains in-frame clones alone and is incomplete. Among about 26,000 clones listed, 76% were seen once. The clonotype was recovered from an adult with an advanced solid tumor such as melanoma, head and neck, liver or kidney cancer. The chain has TRBV7-3 and TRBJ2-5; D is possibly TRBD2 (5 bases). The material sequenced was CD4+ or CD8+ T cells sorted from blood, taken in a trial of the OX40 agonist ivuxolimab. CDR3 nucleotides: TGTGCCAGCAGCCCCCGGTCGGGGGAGACCCAGTACTTC. This sequence encodes CASSPRSGETQYF.